The subject of this entry is one TCR beta chain. Its antigen is still unknown. This CDR3 contains 14 residues. V was cut by 0 bases and J by 1 base, with 7 bases left in between. The germline gives CDR1 SGHRS, CDR2 YFSETQ. This sample is drawn from a study of CD8+ T cells in alopecia areata. Described treatment: oral pan-JAK inhibitor, 5-10 mg twice daily. Following extraction, RNA underwent reverse transcription to cDNA, which served as the sequencing template. Method: immunoSEQ multiplex PCR; TCRdb's copy keeps in-frame clones and lacks some. Of under 250,000 clones listed, approximately 70% were seen once; the top ten hold 0.95% to 1.5%. General study results and limits: Possibly because of HLA-related factors, TCR sharing was less clear across patients than in mice. Tofacitinib delivered significant drops in scalp clonality and in expanded CD8+ clones among the top 100. Many of the expanded lesional clones endured in scalp and blood while on tofacitinib. Resident alphabeta T-cell populations of normal skin are likewise subject to sequencing in scalp samples.

The TCR originated in a human donor with alopecia areata. The chain is built from TRBV5-1 and TRBJ1-1; D is unresolved. The material sequenced was CD4+ T cells sorted from blood, taken at week 44, from a patient treated with tofacitinib. CDR3 residues: CASSLGDANTEAFF. CDR3 coding DNA: TGCGCCAGCAGCTTGGGGGATGCGAACACTGAAGCTTTCTTT.